This TCR beta chain is drawn from a study of T-cell reconstitution after alpha-beta-depleted transplantation in children (dated by TCRdb to about 2016). About the investigation overall: T-cell immune reconstitution after TCRalphabeta/CD19-depleted allogeneic hematopoietic cell transplantation in children was quantitatively tracked in the study by means of TCR repertoire profiling.

This clonotype was found many times. The clone's antigen remains unknown. It has no much larger one-base neighbor in the sample; base qualities were not kept. From V the trimming removes 0 bases and from J it removes 4 bases, while the gene matches leave 5 bases of the junction unaccounted for. Looking up the germline V gene yields CDR1 SGHRS and CDR2 YFSETQ. From the cysteine up to the phenylalanine, the CDR3 has a length of 15 residues. Here the CDR3 DNA is all that survives: 45 bases in frame from base 1. Libraries were made using PCR. The sequencer listed for this sample is Illumina HiSeq 2500. Molecular barcoding was employed in the preparation of TCR libraries, with unique molecular identifiers being used to normalize TCRbeta repertoire quantification. TCRdb reanalyzed the raw reads on its own, using fastp at Q25 for trimming and MiXCR for clone calling, and kept in-frame beta chains. Each CDR3 protein appears once, grouped with its most common genes and DNA. For this sample there are around 370,000 distinct CDR3 sequences; about a tenth appear just once. Under 3% of the sample rests with the top ten.

The material sequenced was PBMCs from the stem cell graft donor, taken from the stem cell graft. This clonotype originated in a human donor who donated a stem cell graft to a child with acute lymphoblastic leukemia. The V gene is TRBV5-1 and the J gene is TRBJ2-7; TRBD1 agrees with 9 junctional bases. The CDR3 has the sequence CASSLEPGQGYEQYF. The DNA is as follows: TGCGCCAGCAGCTTGGAGCCAGGACAGGGGTACGAGCAGTACTTC. Supplemented by the reference TRBV5-1 and TRBJ2-7 proteins around the CDR3, the complete variable domain is KAGVTQTPRYLIKTRGQQVTLSCSPISGHRSVSWYQQTPGQGLQFLFEYFSETQRNKGNFPGRFSGRQFSNSRSEMNVSTLELGDSALYLCASSLEPGQGYEQYFGPGTRLTVT.